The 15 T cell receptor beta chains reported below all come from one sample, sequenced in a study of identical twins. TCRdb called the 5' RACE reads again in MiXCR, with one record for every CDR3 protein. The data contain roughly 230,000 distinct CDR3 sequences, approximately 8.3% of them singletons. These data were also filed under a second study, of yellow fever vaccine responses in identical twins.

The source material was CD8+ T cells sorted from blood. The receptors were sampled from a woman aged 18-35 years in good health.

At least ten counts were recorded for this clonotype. The CDR3 protein is CSVVQGSHEQYF. The CDR3 DNA sequence: TGCAGCGTTGTTCAGGGCTCACACGAGCAGTACTTC. V usage is TRBV29-1 and J usage is TRBJ2-7; tentative D call: TRBD1 (5 bases). V was shortened by 4 bases and J by 5 bases, with 12 bases between the two germline ends. CDR1 is SQVTM and CDR2 is ANQGSEA in the germline V gene. The CDR3 has 12 amino acids.

CDR3 in amino acids: CASSETRTSGNQETQYF. CDR3 sequence (DNA): TGTGCCAGCAGTGAGACGAGGACTAGCGGGAATCAAGAGACCCAGTACTTC. The chain carries TRBV6-1 and TRBJ2-5; TRBD2 aligns across 12 bases. Germline V gene sequence: CDR1 MNHNS, CDR2 SASEGT. This CDR3 region has 17 residues. Trimming took 3 bases from V and 2 from J; bases not matched to a gene: 7.

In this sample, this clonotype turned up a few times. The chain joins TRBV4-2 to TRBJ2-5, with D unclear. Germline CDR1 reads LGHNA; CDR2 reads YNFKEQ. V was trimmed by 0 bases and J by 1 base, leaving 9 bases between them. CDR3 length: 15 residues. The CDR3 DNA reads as TGTGCCAGCAGCCAAGATTCCGAGGTCCAAGAGACCCAGTACTTC. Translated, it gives CASSQDSEVQETQYF.

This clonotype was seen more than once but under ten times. CDR3 DNA: TGTGCCAGCAGTTATCAAAACACAGATACGCAGTATTTT. Its protein is CASSYQNTDTQYF. The V and J genes are TRBV6-5 and TRBJ2-3; D is uncertain. V lost 3 bases and J 2 bases, leaving 6 bases between the germline ends. Germline CDR1 MNHEY, CDR2 SVGAGI. This CDR3 is built from 13 residues.

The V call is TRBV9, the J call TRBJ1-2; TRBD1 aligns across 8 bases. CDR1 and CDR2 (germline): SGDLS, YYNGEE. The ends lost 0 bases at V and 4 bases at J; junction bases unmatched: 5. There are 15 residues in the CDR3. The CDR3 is CASSVAGGDGYGYTF. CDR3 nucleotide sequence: TGTGCCAGCAGCGTAGCAGGGGGCGACGGCTATGGCTACACCTTC.

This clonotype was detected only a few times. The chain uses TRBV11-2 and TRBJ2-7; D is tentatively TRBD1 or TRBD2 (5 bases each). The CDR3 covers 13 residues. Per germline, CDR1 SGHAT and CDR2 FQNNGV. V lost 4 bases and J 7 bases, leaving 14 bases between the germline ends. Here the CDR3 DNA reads TGTGCCAGCAGCTCTGGGACCTCGTTGGAGCAGTACTTC. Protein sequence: CASSSGTSLEQYF.

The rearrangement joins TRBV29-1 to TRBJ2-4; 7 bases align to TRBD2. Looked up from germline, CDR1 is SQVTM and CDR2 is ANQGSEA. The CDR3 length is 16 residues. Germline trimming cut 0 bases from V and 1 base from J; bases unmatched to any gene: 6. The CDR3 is CSVEDVWGGAKNIQYF. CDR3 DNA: TGCAGCGTTGAAGACGTGTGGGGAGGGGCCAAAAACATTCAGTACTTC.

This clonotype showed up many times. In nucleotides, the CDR3 is TGTGCCAGCAGCCCAGTCCAATATGGTACGCAGTATTTT. This gives the protein CASSPVQYGTQYF. V and J are TRBV7-2 and TRBJ2-3, with unresolved D. The ends were cut back, 5 bases at V and 8 bases at J, with 14 bases in the middle. Looked up from germline, CDR1 is SGHTA and CDR2 is FQGNSA. This CDR3 has 13 residues.

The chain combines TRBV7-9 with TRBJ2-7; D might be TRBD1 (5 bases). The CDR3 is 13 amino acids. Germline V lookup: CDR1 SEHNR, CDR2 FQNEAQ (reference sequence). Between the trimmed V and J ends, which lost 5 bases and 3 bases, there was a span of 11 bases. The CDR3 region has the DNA TGTGCCAGCAGCCGACCACAGGACTACGAGCAGTACTTC. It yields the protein CASSRPQDYEQYF.

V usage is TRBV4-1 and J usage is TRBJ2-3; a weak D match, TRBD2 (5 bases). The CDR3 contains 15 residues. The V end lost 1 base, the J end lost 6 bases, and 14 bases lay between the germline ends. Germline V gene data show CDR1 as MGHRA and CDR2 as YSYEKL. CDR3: CASSQGLSVSDTQYF. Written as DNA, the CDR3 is TGCGCCAGCAGCCAAGGACTATCCGTATCGGATACGCAGTATTTT.

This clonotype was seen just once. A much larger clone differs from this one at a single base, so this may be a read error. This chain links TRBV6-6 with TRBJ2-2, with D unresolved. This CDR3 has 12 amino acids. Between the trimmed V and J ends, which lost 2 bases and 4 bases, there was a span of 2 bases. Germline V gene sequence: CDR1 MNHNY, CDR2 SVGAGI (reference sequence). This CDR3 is CASSYGTGELFF. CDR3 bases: TGTGCCAGCAGTTACGGCACCGGGGAGCTGTTTTTT.

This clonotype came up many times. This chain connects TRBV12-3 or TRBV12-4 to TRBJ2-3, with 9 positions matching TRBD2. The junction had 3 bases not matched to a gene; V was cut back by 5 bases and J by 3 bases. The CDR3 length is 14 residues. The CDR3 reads CASSQSGGTDTQYF. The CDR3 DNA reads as TGTGCCAGCAGTCAAAGCGGGGGGACAGATACGCAGTATTTT.

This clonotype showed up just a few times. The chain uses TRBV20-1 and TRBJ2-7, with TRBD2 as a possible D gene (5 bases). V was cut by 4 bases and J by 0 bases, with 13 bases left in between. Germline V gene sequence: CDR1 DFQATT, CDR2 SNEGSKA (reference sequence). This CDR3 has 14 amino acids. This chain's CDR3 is CSAKNSGISYEQYF. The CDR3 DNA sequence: TGCAGTGCTAAGAATTCCGGGATCTCCTACGAGCAGTACTTC.

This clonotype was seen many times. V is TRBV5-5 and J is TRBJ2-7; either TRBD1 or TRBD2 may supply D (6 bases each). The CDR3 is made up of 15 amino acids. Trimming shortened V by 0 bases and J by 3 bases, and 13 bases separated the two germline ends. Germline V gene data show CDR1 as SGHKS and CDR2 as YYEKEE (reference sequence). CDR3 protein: CASSLAGGHYYEQYF. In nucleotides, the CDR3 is TGTGCCAGCAGCTTGGCCGGGGGACATTACTACGAGCAGTACTTC.

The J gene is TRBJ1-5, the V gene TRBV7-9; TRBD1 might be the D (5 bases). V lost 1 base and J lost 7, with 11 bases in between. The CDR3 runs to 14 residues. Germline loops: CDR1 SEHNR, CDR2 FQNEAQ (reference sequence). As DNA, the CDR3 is TGTGCCAGCAGCTTAGAGGCAGGGATACAGCCCCAGCATTTT. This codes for CASSLEAGIQPQHF.